This T cell receptor (beta chain) was identified in a study of naive and memory T cell subsets (TCRdb year 2017). Background for the entire study: The study applied an open-source, UMI-based TCR alpha and beta sequencing pipeline to sorted naive and memory peripheral blood T cell subsets. Complete agreement was observed between the functional CMV T cell responses and the IgG serology results. RNA was DNase-treated and reverse transcribed with TCR constant-region primers, mostly using SuperScript III. What the research found in general, with its limitations: The repertoire findings for the naive and memory subsets could not be validated against a ground truth because none was available. A power law was followed by TCR abundance, with an exponent that differed between naive and memory subsets but was consistent across the three individuals. Clonotypes were defined as single alpha or beta chain sequences, not paired alpha/beta receptors. After error correction, over 95% of naive TCR sequences appeared only once, giving much steeper abundance distributions than memory subsets. RNA-based TCR counts may be affected by expression changes linked to T cell activation and differentiation. In both CD4 and CD8 cells, going from naive through CM, EM and EMRA, the Gini index went up while Shannon and inverse Simpson diversity went down.

Separate amplification of TCR alpha and beta chain libraries was performed from the second PCR step onward. CMV status of each donor was established by measuring IFNgamma production from CD4+ T cells after fresh PBMCs were stimulated overnight with CMV viral lysate. CD4 T cells were positively selected with Miltenyi beads, followed by positive selection of CD8 T cells from the CD4-negative fraction. After staining for CD3, CD4, CD8, CD45RA, CD27 and a live/dead dye, cells were sorted on a BD Aria II into four subsets based on CD45RA and CD27. Effector memory cells were sorted as CD45RA-CD27-, and EMRA cells as CD45RA+CD27-. A few healthy volunteers provided blood, and each donor's sample was split into CD4 and CD8 T cells and then further divided into four differentiation subsets. Around 130 ml of peripheral blood was drawn per donor, and PBMC were isolated by Ficoll-Paque PLUS density-gradient centrifugation. The sorted cells were lysed in RLT buffer, after which RNA was extracted using a Qiagen RNeasy kit and kept at -80 degrees C.

In this sample, this clonotype turned up many times. There is no known antigen for this receptor. Within one base of it there is no much larger clone, and no base qualities were kept. CDR1 and CDR2 are drawn from the germline V gene: ENHRY, SYGVKD. Counted from cysteine to phenylalanine, this CDR3 has 18 amino acids. The DNA shown is the 54-base CDR3, in frame from base 1. Germline trimming amounts to 2 bases on V and 2 bases on J, with 6 as the count of junction bases outside the gene matches. The method was UMI-ligation and nested PCR. To cover both TRBC1 and TRBC2, the beta constant-region primer consisted of an equimolar mix of two oligonucleotides. A single-stranded oligonucleotide carrying the SP2 primer and a 12-nucleotide UMI was ligated to the 3' end of the cDNA by T4 RNA ligase 1. The ligated cDNA went through four rounds of PCR with nested alpha and beta constant-region primers together with the SP2 primer. The ligation reaction was kept at 16 degrees C for 20-24 hours. To avoid over-amplification, PCR2 was usually performed as a SYBR Green qPCR and halted once a predetermined threshold was reached. All purifications after the first were performed with Agencourt AMPure XP magnetic beads. Libraries were quantified by Qubit and checked on a TapeStation, with a main peak expected near 650 bp. Pooled libraries were sequenced on an Illumina MiSeq with v2 2x251 paired-end kits, typically giving about 0.85-2 million reads per sample. Each sample library was pooled at around 4 nM, and roughly 4.5-8% PhiX was included to improve cluster recognition. As for the authors' bioinformatics: Decombinator assigned V and J genes to Demultiplexor-processed FASTQ reads by tag matching, allowing a single base-pair mismatch. Collapsinator relied on UMIs to fix sequencing errors as well as frequency errors caused by PCR heterogeneity. TCRs were translated and CDR3s were extracted from the conserved cysteine to the FGXG phenylalanine by CDR3Translator, with non-productive sequences being flagged. Gini, Shannon entropy and inverse Simpson indices were calculated on repertoires subsampled to equal numbers of UMI-defined TCRs. Clonotype abundance distributions were fitted to a power law by maximum likelihood within the linear range. For one naive CD8 sample, the pipeline and MIGEC produced similar UMI counts, unique TCR numbers and clonal distributions. A set of several thousand CMV-associated CDR3 sequences, compiled from VDJdb and a published dataset, was used to search the repertoires. TCRdb cleaned the public reads at Q25 with fastp, built clones with MiXCR and kept in-frame beta chains. For every CDR3 protein sequence, its rows merge into one entry that carries the most common genes and DNA. The V and J calls and clone size come from TCRdb's table, not from the authors' own analysis. The sample table records 25,000 to 30,000 distinct CDR3 sequences; about 10% of these occur just once. Around a sixth of the sample goes to the ten largest clones.

The sequencing input was effector memory CD4+ T cells from blood. According to the study, the label for this sample's cell subset or site signals: effector memory, CD45RA- CD27-. The sequence came from a human donor in good health. Recombination joined TRBV10-3 with TRBJ2-5; TRBD2 matches 15 bases in the middle. The DNA reads TGTGCCATCAGTGAGCCCCCAGGACTAGCGGGGGGGCAAGAGACCCAGTACTTC. Its coded protein is CAISEPPGLAGGQETQYF.